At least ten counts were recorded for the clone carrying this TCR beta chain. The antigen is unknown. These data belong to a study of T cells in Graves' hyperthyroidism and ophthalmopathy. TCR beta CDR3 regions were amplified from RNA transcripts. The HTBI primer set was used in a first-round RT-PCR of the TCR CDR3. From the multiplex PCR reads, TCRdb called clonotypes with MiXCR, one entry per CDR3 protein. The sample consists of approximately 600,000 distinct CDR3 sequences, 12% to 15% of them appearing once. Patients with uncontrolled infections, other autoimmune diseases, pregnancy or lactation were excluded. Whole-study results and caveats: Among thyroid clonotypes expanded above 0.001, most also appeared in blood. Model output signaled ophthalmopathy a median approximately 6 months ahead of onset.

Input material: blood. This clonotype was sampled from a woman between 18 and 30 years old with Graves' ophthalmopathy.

The CDR3 DNA reads as TGTGCCAGCAGCTTTGCCGACGAGCAGTACTTC. Translation: CASSFADEQYF. The V gene is TRBV5-6, the J gene TRBJ2-7; D unresolved. The CDR3 length is 11 residues. CDR1 and CDR2 from the germline V gene are SGHDT and YYEEEE. V was shortened by 2 bases and J by 5 bases, with 5 bases between the two germline ends. Together with reference TRBV5-6 and TRBJ2-7, the CDR3 gives the full variable domain: DAGVTQSPTHLIKTRGQQVTLRCSPKSGHDTVSWYQQALGQGPQFIFQYYEEEERQRGNFPDRFSGHQFPNYSSELNVNALLLGDSALYLCASSFADEQYFGPGTRLTVT.